These 25 T cell receptor beta chains originate from one sample sequenced in a study of T cell repertoires in cytomegalovirus infection. TCRdb fed the reads into MiXCR, producing one record per CDR3 protein. This table has fewer than 250,000 distinct CDR3 sequences, 22% appearing once. Sequencing was performed on CD8+ T cells from PBMCs. These receptors were taken from a human donor in good health (CMV status not recorded). Some clones in this sample may be carry-over from other donors' samples.

The rearrangement joins TRBV7-9 to TRBJ1-1; no clear D. Germline values: CDR1 SEHNR, CDR2 FQNEAQ (reference sequence). The CDR3 spans 14 residues. Trimming left V 1 base short and J 1 base short, with 7 bases between. CDR3 amino acids: CASSLENRNTEAFF. The CDR3 region has the DNA TGTGCCAGCAGCTTAGAAAACAGGAACACTGAAGCTTTCTTT.

J is TRBJ2-1 and V is TRBV15; D may correspond to TRBD1 or TRBD2 (6 bases each). V was trimmed by 0 bases and J by 4 bases, leaving 19 bases between them. The CDR3 runs 18 residues. Germline CDR1 reads LNHNV; CDR2 reads YYDKDF (reference sequence). CDR3 DNA: TGTGCCACCAGCAGAGAGGGGGCGGAGAGCGGGCCTTACAATGAGCAGTTCTTC. Its translation: CATSREGAESGPYNEQFF.

V gene TRBV14 combines with J gene TRBJ1-1, with a tentative D call TRBD1 (5 bases). The CDR3 sequence is 12 residues long. Deletions cut 1 base from V and 7 bases from J, with 7 bases between. Per the germline V gene, CDR1 is SGHDN and CDR2 is FVKESK. This CDR3 is CASSQGGVEAFF. DNA for the CDR3: TGTGCCAGCAGCCAAGGAGGGGTTGAAGCTTTCTTT.

The V call is TRBV12-3 or TRBV12-4, the J call TRBJ2-1; weak D call: TRBD1 (5 bases). CDR3 length equals 15 residues. Trimming removed 5 bases from V and 7 bases from J, with 18 bases in between. CDR3 sequence reads: CASSPVWGFGNEQFF. The DNA for the CDR3 is TGTGCCAGCAGTCCAGTCTGGGGCTTCGGGAATGAGCAGTTCTTC.

This clonotype was recorded only once. This sequence may be a read error, since a much larger clone differs from it by one base. The chain recombines TRBV12-5 with TRBJ2-3; D gene uncertain. CDR3 length: 15 residues. Germline CDR1 is LGHNT and CDR2 is FRNRAP. Trimming took 4 bases from V and 5 from J, leaving 16 bases between them. The CDR3: CASGSEFFPGDTQYF. The CDR3 nucleotides read TGTGCTAGTGGTTCCGAGTTCTTTCCTGGAGATACGCAGTATTTT.

The rearrangement joins TRBV28 to TRBJ2-1; D possibly corresponds to TRBD1 (5 bases). The CDR3 runs to 13 residues. Germline V lookup: CDR1 MDHEN, CDR2 SYDVKM. Trimming took off 6 bases at V and 7 bases at J, with 13 bases between the two ends. For the CDR3, the DNA is TGTGCCAGCAGCCCAGGGATTCGGAATGAGCAGTTCTTC. It encodes CASSPGIRNEQFF.

This clonotype was counted between two and nine times. The chain joins TRBV19 to TRBJ1-4, with a possible D match to TRBD1 (6 bases). V lost 5 bases and J lost 0, with 22 bases in between. CDR3 size: 19 residues. CDR1 and CDR2 (germline): LNHDA, SQIVND (reference sequence). In DNA, the CDR3 is TGTGCCAGTAGTCCCAACCAGGACAGCGCCTTTGCAACTAATGAAAAACTGTTTTTT. Protein: CASSPNQDSAFATNEKLFF. The full variable domain, in which reference TRBV19 and TRBJ1-4 provide the parts outside the CDR3, is DGGITQSPKYLFRKEGQNVTLSCEQNLNHDAMYWYRQDPGQGLRLIYYSQIVNDFQKGDIAEGYSVSREKKESFPLTVTSAQKNPTAFYLCASSPNQDSAFATNEKLFFGSGTQLSVL.

This clonotype was picked up a small number of times. CDR3 region: CASRGQGDTEAFF. The CDR3 DNA reads as TGCGCCAGCAGGGGACAGGGGGACACTGAAGCTTTCTTT. V and J are TRBV5-1 and TRBJ1-1; 11 bases map to TRBD1. This CDR3 has 13 amino acids. Trimming took 5 bases from V and 3 from J; bases not matched to a gene: 0. Per germline, CDR1 SGHRS and CDR2 YFSETQ.

This chain joins TRBV2 and TRBJ1-2, with D hard to call. The ends were cut back, 4 bases at V and 3 bases at J, with 12 bases in the middle. The length of the CDR3 is 14 residues. CDR1 and CDR2 (germline): SNHLY, FYNNEI. The CDR3 DNA follows: TGTGCCAGCAGTGGGGCCCTGTGGGACTATGGCTACACCTTC. Translating it yields CASSGALWDYGYTF.

Worth noting for this clonotype: The junction shows a germline mismatch at one end, possibly a read error. The V and J genes are TRBV4-1 and TRBJ2-1; 10 positions match TRBD2. Germline CDR1 MGHRA, CDR2 YSYEKL. CDR3 size: 16 residues. Written as DNA, the CDR3 is TGTGCCAGCAGCGCTAGCGGGGGCCTCATATACAATGAGCAGTTCTTC. Translation: CASSASGGLIYNEQFF.

V gene TRBV4-2 combines with J gene TRBJ2-5; 7 bases agree with TRBD2. CDR1 is LGHNA and CDR2 is YNFKEQ in the germline V gene. The CDR3 length is 15 residues. V dropped 0 bases and J dropped 4; count of bases not matched to a gene: 5. The CDR3 sequence is CASSQESWEGETQYF. CDR3 DNA: TGTGCCAGCAGCCAAGAATCTTGGGAGGGAGAGACCCAGTACTTC.

This clonotype was observed many times. The chain is built from TRBV5-4 and TRBJ2-1, with D uncertain. The CDR3 is 12 amino acids. V lost 4 bases, J lost 10 bases, and 12 bases lay in between. In germline, CDR1 is SGHNT, CDR2 YYREEE (reference sequence). CDR3 sequence (DNA): TGTGCCAGCAGCGTGAAGACCCTGGAGCAGTTCTTC. This codes for CASSVKTLEQFF.

On this clonotype: A read error may explain this, as a much larger clone is one base away. V usage is TRBV28 and J usage is TRBJ2-5; D possibly corresponds to TRBD2 (6 bases). The CDR3 sequence is 16 residues long. The V gene's germline CDR1 is MDHEN and CDR2 SYDVKM. V was clipped by 7 bases and J by 2 bases, with 20 bases between them. The CDR3 DNA reads as TGTGCCAGCACCCCGCGGAGGGCCGGGGAGCAAGAGACCCAGTACTTC. Protein sequence: CASTPRRAGEQETQYF.

At least ten counts were recorded for this clonotype. The chain combines TRBV7-8 with TRBJ1-6, with D unclear. V lost 5 bases, J lost 0 bases, and 5 bases lay in between. The CDR3 spans 14 residues. Germline CDR1 reads SGHVS; CDR2 reads FQNEAQ. CDR3: CASSPRSYNSPLHF. DNA for the CDR3: TGTGCCAGCAGCCCTCGCTCCTATAATTCACCCCTCCACTTT.

This clonotype was recorded a few times. The gene calls are TRBV28 and TRBJ1-1; perhaps TRBD1 as D (6 bases). The V and J ends lost 6 bases and 0 bases respectively, with 11 bases between them. CDR1 is MDHEN, CDR2 SYDVKM, per germline. The CDR3 extends over 14 amino acids. The CDR3 DNA is TGTGCCAGCAGGCCAGGGGTCATGAACACTGAAGCTTTCTTT. It specifies CASRPGVMNTEAFF.

V usage is TRBV7-9 and J usage is TRBJ2-3; the match to TRBD1 covers 7 bases. The germline CDR1 and CDR2 sequences are SEHNR and FQNEAQ (reference sequence). The CDR3 has 17 amino acids. J lost 3 bases, V lost 7 bases, and 16 bases had no gene match. For the CDR3, the DNA is TGTGCCAGCAAAAAGTCCGGGACAGTTCAGCGAACAGATACGCAGTATTTT. Translating gives CASKKSGTVQRTDTQYF. The whole variable domain, filled in from reference TRBV7-9 and TRBJ2-3, reads DTGVSQNPRHKITKRGQNVTFRCDPISEHNRLYWYRQTLGQGPEFLTYFQNEAQLEKSRLLSDRFSAERPKGSFSTLEIQRTEQGDSAMYLCASKKSGTVQRTDTQYFGPGTRLTVL.

In this sample, this clonotype turned up a few times. This chain connects TRBV2 to TRBJ2-7; D gene uncertain. CDR1 and CDR2 from the germline V gene are SNHLY and FYNNEI. Deletions cut 5 bases from V and 1 base from J, with 9 bases between. The CDR3 totals 13 residues. The CDR3 reads CASSKYSSYEQYF. The CDR3 region has the DNA TGTGCCAGCAGTAAATACAGTTCCTACGAGCAGTACTTC.

This clonotype was seen at least ten times. The chain links TRBV7-6 to TRBJ1-1; TRBD1 aligns across 7 bases. The junction had 9 bases not matched to a gene; V was cut back by 2 bases and J by 3 bases. The CDR3 consists of 16 residues. The germline V gene has CDR1 SGHVS and CDR2 FNYEAQ. In nucleotides, the CDR3 is TGTGCCAGCAGCTTATACTCGACAGGGCAGGACACTGAAGCTTTCTTT. Translation gives CASSLYSTGQDTEAFF.

In its sample, this clonotype was seen many times. The chain links TRBV28 to TRBJ1-5; a weak D match, TRBD1 (5 bases). Germline assignment: CDR1 MDHEN and CDR2 SYDVKM. The length of the CDR3 is 15 residues. The V and J ends lost 3 bases and 5 bases respectively, with 14 bases between them. CDR3 nucleotide sequence: TGTGCCAGCAGTTTTACCCGGTGGGGGGATCAGCCCCAGCATTTT. Protein: CASSFTRWGDQPQHF. The full variable domain, with the rest looked up from reference TRBV28 and TRBJ1-5, is DVKVTQSSRYLVKRTGEKVFLECVQDMDHENMFWYRQDPGLGLRLIYFSYDVKMKEKGDIPEGYSVSREKKERFSLILESASTNQTSMYLCASSFTRWGDQPQHFGDGTRLSIL.

This clonotype showed up just a few times. The V gene is TRBV2, the J gene TRBJ1-1; the match to TRBD1 covers 8 bases. Germline assignment: CDR1 SNHLY and CDR2 FYNNEI. This CDR3 is 14 amino acids long. V dropped 6 bases and J dropped 4; count of bases not matched to a gene: 7. The CDR3 here is CASSAGGAGTEAFF. The CDR3 DNA sequence: TGTGCCAGCAGCGCAGGGGGCGCGGGCACTGAAGCTTTCTTT.

CDR3 sequence (DNA): TGTGCCAGCAGCGAAGACAGGACAGTAGCCAAAAACATTCAGTACTTC. This translates into CASSEDRTVAKNIQYF. V usage is TRBV7-9 and J usage is TRBJ2-4; perhaps TRBD1 as D (6 bases). The V and J ends lost 5 bases and 0 bases respectively, with 14 bases between them. The CDR3 covers 16 residues. Germline lookup yields CDR1 SEHNR and CDR2 FQNEAQ (reference sequence).

This clonotype has only a few counts. The chain carries TRBV20-1 and TRBJ1-4; possibly TRBD1 for D (5 bases). Looked up from germline, CDR1 is DFQATT and CDR2 is SNEGSKA (reference sequence). The CDR3 loop spans 14 amino acids. Trimming removed 0 bases from V and 8 bases from J, with 13 bases in between. CDR3 residues: CSARDLRGEEKLFF. The CDR3 bases are TGCAGTGCTAGAGATCTGAGGGGCGAAGAAAAACTGTTTTTT.

J is TRBJ2-3 and V is TRBV10-3, with 12 bases aligning to TRBD2. The CDR3 covers 15 residues. With V trimmed by 11 bases and J by 2 bases, 8 bases remained unmatched. CDR1 is ENHRY and CDR2 is SYGVKD in the germline V gene. DNA of the CDR3: TGTGCCGTAGGACTAGCGGGGAGCTCCACAGATACGCAGTATTTT. This sequence encodes CAVGLAGSSTDTQYF.

This clonotype was picked up many times. This chain connects TRBV29-1 to TRBJ1-1; 8 positions match TRBD1. The CDR3 length is 13 residues. Germline CDR1 is SQVTM and CDR2 is ANQGSEA. V lost 4 bases to trimming and J lost 8 bases; unmatched junction nucleotides: 9. CDR3 protein: CSVVGTGTREAFF. Written as DNA, the CDR3 is TGCAGCGTTGTGGGGACAGGAACCCGGGAAGCTTTCTTT.

This clonotype showed up just a few times. The V and J genes are TRBV7-9 and TRBJ2-2; D gene ambiguous. This CDR3 contains 12 residues. Germline CDR1 is SEHNR and CDR2 is FQNEAQ (reference sequence). Trimming took off 3 bases at V and 8 bases at J, with 7 bases between the two ends. For the CDR3, the DNA is TGTGCCAGCAGCTTTGACAAAGGGGAGCTGTTTTTT. This codes for CASSFDKGELFF. The variable domain in full, completed from reference TRBV7-9 and TRBJ2-2, reads DTGVSQNPRHKITKRGQNVTFRCDPISEHNRLYWYRQTLGQGPEFLTYFQNEAQLEKSRLLSDRFSAERPKGSFSTLEIQRTEQGDSAMYLCASSFDKGELFFGEGSRLTVL.